This section outlines one TCR beta chain sequence together with its context. This clone was seen a few times. Its antigen has not been determined. Within one base of it there is no much larger clone, and no base qualities were kept. For sequencing of the TCRbeta CDR3 region, genomic DNA was extracted from the sorted cells. TCRbeta CDR3 regions were sequenced using the immunoSEQ Assay. The immuneACCESS repertoire file appears here via TCRdb, limited to in-frame rearrangements. These files lack a portion of the clones; in checked studies, under half of the deficit traces to unresolved V genes, and the cause of the others is not known. For this sample the table gives tens of thousands of clones, of which 89% were detected only once. The top ten hold 35% to 45% of the sample. The trial excluded patients who had a history of autoimmune disease or who were on systemic immunosuppression. Peripheral blood for TCR sequencing was drawn from every dose cohort at baseline, at cycle 4 day 1 and at cycle 7 day 1. The samples were taken from a phase I, first-in-human, multicenter, open-label dose-escalation trial of ivuxolimab. The trial enrolled adults with locally advanced or metastatic head and neck squamous cell, hepatocellular, melanoma or renal cell carcinoma. Before TCR sequencing, CD4+ T cells and CD8+ T cells from peripheral blood were sorted into separate populations.

Its CDR3 holds 16 amino acids, cysteine through phenylalanine. Here the CDR3 DNA is all that survives: 48 bases in frame from base 1. Deletion took 0 bases off V and 4 bases off J, with a span of 10 bases between the germline ends. As encoded in the germline V gene, CDR1 is LGHNA while CDR2 is YSLEER. The sample is drawn from a study of OX40 agonist ivuxolimab in advanced cancers. About the investigation overall: Ivuxolimab was a fully human IgG2 agonistic monoclonal antibody targeting the costimulatory receptor OX40 (CD134). Among the approximately 54 dose-escalation patients, about 20 had hepatocellular carcinoma, about 15 melanoma, 9 renal cell carcinoma and 9 head and neck cancer. Patients were allowed to have had prior anti-PD-1, anti-PD-L1 or anti-CTLA-4 therapy, and approximately 40% of the dose-escalation patients had previously received checkpoint inhibitors. The paper describes the monotherapy dose-escalation part (N of about 47 patients) of the phase I trial of ivuxolimab. Peripheral TCRbeta sequencing was intended to test whether TCR sequence diversity was altered and clonal T-cell expansion was caused by ivuxolimab. In the dose-escalation cohort, around 80% of patients were male, and the mean age was roughly 56 years with a range of about 23 to 79. Intravenous ivuxolimab was administered to patients every 2 weeks at six dose levels: 0.01, 0.1, 0.3, 1.5, 3 and 10 mg/kg. Partial responses occurred in three dose-escalation patients, of whom one had hepatocellular carcinoma and two had cutaneous melanoma. On the study overall, not on this receptor specifically: Low levels of normalized T-cell clonal expansion were also seen in some nonresponding patients. At doses from 0.1 to 3.0 mg/kg, clonal expansion was seen in both CD4+ and CD8+ blood T cells between baseline and week 6. After ivuxolimab, CD8+ T cells had more expanded clones than CD4+ T cells on average. In the 0.1-3.0 mg/kg groups, partial responders had among the lowest normalized peripheral clonal expansion, particularly in CD8+ T cells. Which antigens the clonally expanded peripheral T cells were specific for was not determined.

Specimen: CD4+ or CD8+ T cells sorted from blood, collected in a trial of the OX40 agonist ivuxolimab. Rearrangement joined TRBV4-3 to TRBJ2-6, and the D gene may be TRBD2, 5 bases matching. This sequence was found in an adult with an advanced solid tumor such as melanoma, head and neck, liver or kidney cancer. CDR3 reads: CASSQENGVGANVLTF. The DNA is TGCGCCAGCAGCCAAGAAAACGGGGTCGGGGCCAACGTCCTGACTTTC.